These T cell receptor beta chains were read from a single sample in a study of blood T cell repertoires in COVID-19. Clones were read by immunoSEQ multiplex PCR, and TCRdb kept only the in-frame ones, dropping some. The profile covers approximately 40,000 clones, with 70% to 90% appearing a single time and 4.7% taken by the ten largest. Sequencing input: peripheral blood. All receptors derive from a man aged 55-75 years with COVID-19, enrolled during active disease. CDR3s include the opening cysteine and the closing phenylalanine or tryptophan. Not all rows give a size; the values are once, few, many and, for expanded clones, a class.

>TRBJ1-1|TRBV19|.
CASSSRGGARNTEAFF
>TRBJ1-1|TRBV5-1|.
CASSLKIAGNTEAFF
>TRBJ1-4|TRBV7-8|.
CASSRRQENEKLFF
>TRBJ2-7|TRBV15|.
CATSRERGSGRNYEQYF
>TRBJ2-1|TRBV27|.
CASSGQGLAGHNEQFF
>TRBJ2-4|TRBV7-9|.
CASSLGQNIQYF
>TRBJ2-6|TRBV5-6|.
CASGYTGSGANVLTF
>TRBJ2-7|TRBV9|.
CASSPGQGYDEQYF
>TRBJ1-6|TRBV2|once
CASKQGDRTSPLHF
>TRBJ2-5|TRBV5-6|.
CASSFGTGQETQYF